What follows are 29 T cell receptor beta chains derived from one specimen sequenced in a study of T cells in Graves' hyperthyroidism and ophthalmopathy. The investigators amplified TCR beta CDR3 regions from RNA transcripts. The HTBI set primed first-round TCR CDR3 RT-PCR. One entry per CDR3 protein, called by TCRdb with MiXCR from the multiplex PCR reads. The data contain 600,000 or so distinct CDR3 sequences, 15% to 20% of them singletons. The sample comprised blood. The receptor source for this set is a young woman with Graves' hyperthyroidism.

Only a few counts were recorded for this clonotype. Being one base from a much bigger clone, this may be a read error. The chain employs TRBV10-3 and TRBJ2-7; D is undetermined. Germline CDR1 ENHRY, CDR2 SYGVKD. The CDR3 has 12 amino acids. The CDR3 is CTISGKSYEQYF. CDR3 nucleotides: TGTACCATCAGTGGGAAATCCTACGAGCAGTACTTC.

This chain joins TRBV20-1 and TRBJ2-4, with D maybe TRBD2 (6 bases). CDR1 DFQATT and CDR2 SNEGSKA come from the germline V gene (reference sequence). There are 13 residues in the CDR3. The germline V and J ends were trimmed by 6 bases and 2 bases, with 11 bases remaining between them. The CDR3 region is CSAVAGTKNIQYF. The CDR3 DNA reads as TGCAGTGCAGTTGCGGGAACCAAAAACATTCAGTACTTC.

This clonotype appeared many times. The chain couples TRBV5-6 to TRBJ2-4; D unclear. V was pared by 6 bases and J by 8 bases, with 12 bases between. The CDR3 runs 12 residues. Germline CDR1 reads SGHDT; CDR2 reads YYEEEE. The DNA of the CDR3 is TGTGCCAGCAAAGGAATCCGGGACATTCAGTACTTC. Amino acids: CASKGIRDIQYF.

The rearrangement links TRBV28 to TRBJ2-5; maybe TRBD2 (5 bases). This CDR3 has 13 amino acids. Germline V gives CDR1 MDHEN, CDR2 SYDVKM. V was trimmed by 8 bases and J by 0 bases, leaving 10 bases between them. In DNA, the CDR3 is TGTGCCAGCCATAGGACTCACCAAGAGACCCAGTACTTC. Translation gives CASHRTHQETQYF.

The chain is built from TRBV7-2 and TRBJ1-2; D perhaps matches TRBD1 (6 bases). From germline, CDR1 is SGHTA and CDR2 FQGNSA. Trimming removed 1 base from V and 6 bases from J, with 18 bases in between. CDR3 length equals 16 residues. CDR3 coding DNA: TGTGCCAGCAGCTTAGGGGGGGCCGGGGGGAGAGATGGCTACACCTTC. Residues: CASSLGGAGGRDGYTF. Together with reference TRBV7-2 and TRBJ1-2, the CDR3 gives the full variable domain: GAGVSQSPSNKVTEKGKDVELRCDPISGHTALYWYRQSLGQGLEFLIYFQGNSAPDKSGLPSDRFSAERTGGSVSTLTIQRTQQEDSAVYLCASSLGGAGGRDGYTFGSGTRLTVV.

This clonotype was picked up a small number of times. The J gene is TRBJ1-1, the V gene TRBV6-5, with a possible D match to TRBD1 (6 bases). Germline CDR1 is MNHEY and CDR2 is SVGAGI. The CDR3 spans 16 residues. Trimming removed 2 bases from V and 5 bases from J, with 18 bases in between. In DNA form, the CDR3 reads TGTGCCAGCAGTTACAGAGGGGGGGCGCGTCGAACTGAAGCTTTCTTT. This encodes CASSYRGGARRTEAFF.

The chain links TRBV2 to TRBJ2-2, with a tentative D call TRBD1 (6 bases). CDR1 and CDR2 from the germline V gene are SNHLY and FYNNEI. V lost 10 bases to trimming and J lost 4 bases, with 13 bases between them. The CDR3 has 13 residues. The CDR3 bases are TGTGCCACCCGGGAAGGGGGCACCGGGGAGCTGTTTTTT. As protein: CATREGGTGELFF.

This clonotype was seen ten or more times. The V and J genes are TRBV28 and TRBJ2-7; the match to TRBD1 covers 8 bases. The junction had 6 bases not matched to a gene; V was cut back by 8 bases and J by 6 bases. The CDR3 sequence is 12 residues long. Germline-derived CDR1 and CDR2 are MDHEN and SYDVKM. The DNA for the CDR3 is TGTGCCAGCTCTCGACAGGGGACCGAGCAGTACTTC. As protein: CASSRQGTEQYF. The full variable domain, with the rest looked up from reference TRBV28 and TRBJ2-7, is DVKVTQSSRYLVKRTGEKVFLECVQDMDHENMFWYRQDPGLGLRLIYFSYDVKMKEKGDIPEGYSVSREKKERFSLILESASTNQTSMYLCASSRQGTEQYFGPGTRLTVT.

This clonotype was seen many times. The rearrangement links TRBV27 to TRBJ1-4; 7 bases are a match to TRBD1. CDR3 length equals 15 residues. The junction had 6 bases not matched to a gene; V was cut back by 6 bases and J by 2 bases. Germline V lookup: CDR1 MNHEY, CDR2 SMNVEV (reference sequence). CDR3 DNA sequence: TGTGCCAGCAGAAGACGACAGGGCACTAATGAAAAACTGTTTTTT. The encoded protein is CASRRRQGTNEKLFF.

This clonotype was detected many times. The genes are TRBV7-2 and TRBJ2-3, with D possibly matching TRBD2 (6 bases). V lost 5 bases and J 4 bases, leaving 16 bases between the germline ends. This CDR3 has 15 amino acids. Germline V gene lookup returns CDR1 SGHTA and CDR2 FQGNSA. In DNA, the CDR3 is TGTGCCAGCAGCCCGGGGACTCCTGGCGCAGATACGCAGTATTTT. It specifies CASSPGTPGADTQYF.

This clonotype has only a few counts. The chain links TRBV5-1 to TRBJ2-1; 14 positions match TRBD2. V dropped 3 bases and J dropped 7; count of bases not matched to a gene: 6. CDR1 is SGHRS, CDR2 YFSETQ, per germline. The CDR3 is made up of 16 amino acids. Here the CDR3 reads CASSSHGTSGRNEQFF. The CDR3, as DNA: TGCGCCAGCAGCTCCCACGGGACTAGCGGGAGAAATGAGCAGTTCTTC.

This clonotype was observed at least ten times. The rearrangement uses TRBV11-2 and TRBJ1-3; D gene ambiguous. Trimming took off 3 bases at V and 7 bases at J, with 16 bases between the two ends. Per the germline V gene, CDR1 is SGHAT and CDR2 is FQNNGV. This CDR3 has 15 residues. CDR3 DNA: TGTGCCAGCAGCTTGAATCCGGGAGACGGGAACACCATATATTTT. This codes for CASSLNPGDGNTIYF.

The chain has TRBV6-2 or TRBV6-3 and TRBJ2-3, with D perhaps matching TRBD2 (9 bases). The ends were cut back, 7 bases at V and 6 bases at J, with 20 bases in the middle. CDR1 and CDR2 (germline): MNHEY, SVGEGT. The CDR3 consists of 15 residues. The CDR3 coding sequence is TGTGCCAGCAAGACGAGCGGGAGGACAGGGGATACGCAGTATTTT. Translated: CASKTSGRTGDTQYF.

V is TRBV7-2 and J is TRBJ1-2; TRBD1 aligns across 7 bases. The CDR3 has 15 amino acids. From germline, CDR1 is SGHTA and CDR2 FQGNSA. J was trimmed by 4 bases and V by 11 bases; bases with no gene match: 16. CDR3 in amino acids: CARTLARGGGYGYTF. DNA of the CDR3: TGTGCCCGCACGTTAGCAAGAGGGGGCGGCTATGGCTACACCTTC.

This clonotype was seen many times. This chain joins TRBV28 and TRBJ1-2, with D possibly TRBD1 on 5 matching bases. V lost 8 bases and J 3 bases, leaving 7 bases between the germline ends. Germline V gene data show CDR1 as MDHEN and CDR2 as SYDVKM. This CDR3 is built from 11 residues. DNA of the CDR3: TGTGCCAGCGGGGGTTACTATGGCTACACCTTC. Translation gives CASGGYYGYTF.

The V gene is TRBV29-1, the J gene TRBJ2-7; unclear D gene. V was pared by 8 bases and J by 4 bases, with 12 bases between. Germline-derived CDR1 and CDR2 are SQVTM and ANQGSEA. This CDR3 has 11 residues. This chain's CDR3 is CSCVKGYEQYF. CDR3 in DNA: TGCAGCTGCGTCAAAGGGTACGAGCAGTACTTC.

This clonotype was seen only a few times. The CDR3 is CASSVAGNTGELFF. The DNA for the CDR3 is TGTGCCAGCAGCGTTGCAGGTAACACCGGGGAGCTGTTTTTT. The rearrangement uses TRBV9 and TRBJ2-2; no clear D gene. The ends were cut back, 2 bases at V and 2 bases at J, with 7 bases in the middle. CDR1 and CDR2 (germline): SGDLS, YYNGEE. This CDR3 contains 14 residues.

On this clonotype itself: One junction end does not reproduce the germline sequence, and a read error may be involved. This chain uses TRBV7-8 with TRBJ2-3; 11 nucleotides align to TRBD2. The CDR3 length is 16 residues. Germline V CDR1 and CDR2: SGHVS, FQNEAQ. CDR3 sequence (DNA): TGTGCCGGCAGCTTAGAGGGACTAGCGGTCACGGATACGCAGTATTTT. Translating gives CAGSLEGLAVTDTQYF. The full variable domain, completed using reference TRBV7-8 and TRBJ2-3, is GAGVSQSPRYKVAKRGQDVALRCDPISGHVSLFWYQQALGQGPEFLTYFQNEAQLDKSGLPSDRFFAERPEGSVSTLKIQRTQQEDSAVYLCAGSLEGLAVTDTQYFGPGTRLTVL.

This clonotype appeared many times. The rearrangement uses TRBV2 and TRBJ2-3; TRBD2 matches 8 bases. In germline, CDR1 is SNHLY, CDR2 FYNNEI. The CDR3 loop spans 15 amino acids. The junction had 6 bases not matched to a gene; V was cut back by 6 bases and J by 1 base. The CDR3 DNA follows: TGTGCCAGCAGGGGTCCAGCGGGAGGCACAGATACGCAGTATTTT. It yields the protein CASRGPAGGTDTQYF.

In its sample, this clonotype was seen many times. The chain combines TRBV7-9 with TRBJ2-3; D could derive from TRBD1 or TRBD2 (5 bases each). The V end lost 5 bases, the J end lost 2 bases, and 14 bases lay between the germline ends. The CDR3 spans 15 residues. Germline CDR1 SEHNR, CDR2 FQNEAQ (reference sequence). This chain's CDR3 is CASSPYRDDTDTQYF. As DNA, the CDR3 is TGTGCCAGCAGCCCCTACCGGGACGACACAGATACGCAGTATTTT.

This clonotype was picked up many times. The CDR3 loop is CASSDRDRPYEQYF. The CDR3 DNA reads as TGTGCCAGCAGTGACCGAGACAGGCCCTACGAGCAGTACTTC. The V call is TRBV28, the J call TRBJ2-7; D is possibly TRBD1 (6 bases). Germline CDR1 and CDR2: MDHEN and SYDVKM. The CDR3 spans 14 residues. V lost 5 bases and J lost 2, with 13 bases in between.

This clonotype was recorded many times. The rearrangement links TRBV27 to TRBJ2-7; D ambiguous. Trimming stripped 3 bases from V and 1 base from J, with 16 bases between. The CDR3 loop spans 16 amino acids. Germline values: CDR1 MNHEY, CDR2 SMNVEV (reference sequence). Here the CDR3 reads CASSLRKKSGSYEQYF. The CDR3 DNA follows: TGTGCCAGCAGTTTGCGAAAAAAAAGTGGGTCCTACGAGCAGTACTTC.

This clonotype was counted many times. The chain employs TRBV27 and TRBJ2-7; D not resolved. V shed 5 bases and J shed 2 bases, with 13 bases lying between them. Germline V gene data show CDR1 as MNHEY and CDR2 as SMNVEV (reference sequence). The CDR3 sequence is 14 residues long. Here the CDR3 reads CASSPSGGTYEQYF. CDR3 DNA sequence: TGTGCCAGCAGTCCCTCCGGCGGAACCTACGAGCAGTACTTC.

With regard to this clonotype: A much larger clone sits a single nucleotide away, making a read error possible. CDR3 sequence reads: CATSRHRPGQGRNEQFF. CDR3 DNA: TGTGCCACCAGCAGACATCGTCCGGGACAGGGGCGGAATGAGCAGTTCTTC. The chain carries TRBV15 and TRBJ2-1, with TRBD1 matching 10 bases. J was trimmed by 7 bases and V by 2 bases; bases with no gene match: 11. Germline-derived CDR1 and CDR2 are LNHNV and YYDKDF (reference sequence). The CDR3 extends over 17 amino acids.

This clonotype was seen a handful of times. V is TRBV19 and J is TRBJ2-2; possibly TRBD2 for D (5 bases). The CDR3 has 15 amino acids. V was pared by 3 bases and J by 5 bases, with 13 bases between. CDR1 and CDR2 (germline): LNHDA, SQIVND (reference sequence). As DNA, the CDR3 is TGTGCCAGTAGTATGTCCCAGCCGGGAACCGGGGAGCTGTTTTTT. Its protein is CASSMSQPGTGELFF.

In this sample, this clonotype turned up many times. The chain uses TRBV12-3 or TRBV12-4 and TRBJ2-7, with 7 bases fitting TRBD1. This CDR3 contains 13 residues. The V and J ends lost 6 bases and 8 bases, in that order; junction bases with no gene match: 10. The CDR3 is CASSHNDRVKQYF. The CDR3 nucleotides read TGTGCCAGCAGCCACAACGACAGGGTCAAGCAGTACTTC.

A note on this clonotype: This may stem from a read error, because a much larger clone lies one nucleotide away. The chain links TRBV6-2 or TRBV6-3 to TRBJ1-1; 7 bases match TRBD1. CDR3 length: 16 residues. Germline-derived CDR1 and CDR2 are MNHEY and SVGEGT. Here the CDR3 DNA reads TGTGCCAGCAGTCACTCGATGCGGGAGGGGGCTCCTGAAGCTTTCTTT. It translates to CASSHSMREGAPEAFF.

This clonotype was detected only a few times. CDR3 nucleotides: TGTGCCACCAGCAGAGATTTTCGGGGAAATGAGCAGTTCTTC. Translated, it gives CATSRDFRGNEQFF. The genes are TRBV15 and TRBJ2-1; TRBD2 is a possible D gene (5 bases). Trimming took off 0 bases at V and 7 bases at J, with 10 bases between the two ends. CDR3 length: 14 residues. Germline lookup yields CDR1 LNHNV and CDR2 YYDKDF (reference sequence). Using reference TRBV15 and TRBJ2-1 for the parts outside the CDR3, the full variable domain is DAMVIQNPRYQVTQFGKPVTLSCSQTLNHNVMYWYQQKSSQAPKLLFHYYDKDFNNEADTPDNFQSRRPNTSFCFLDIRSPGLGDTAMYLCATSRDFRGNEQFFGPGTRLTVL.

In its sample, this clonotype was seen many times. CDR3 sequence reads: CASSFLLGQGETQYF. The CDR3 bases are TGTGCCAGCAGCTTCCTGTTGGGACAGGGAGAGACCCAGTACTTC. The chain employs TRBV7-2 and TRBJ2-5; 9 bases map to TRBD1. Germline CDR1 SGHTA, CDR2 FQGNSA. V was clipped by 3 bases and J by 4 bases; unmatched bases: 6. The CDR3 is 15 amino acids.